The entry below gives a single T cell receptor (beta chain) sequence along with its context. As yet, its antigen is unknown. Alongside CTLA-4 blockade with ipilimumab, patients with chemo-refractory metastatic non-small-cell lung cancer received focal radiation. This sample is drawn from a study of radiotherapy plus CTLA-4 blockade in lung cancer. In the study overall: The study recorded objective responses in about 20% of patients and disease control in approximately 29%.

Only in-frame clones appear in the TCRdb table, and some are missing; sequencing was by immunoSEQ multiplex PCR. The table shows about 60,000 clones, with approximately 65% occurring only once. General study results and limits: Increased serum interferon-beta after radiation also reportedly predicted response strongly.

Specimen: peripheral blood, collected from a patient treated with radiotherapy plus ipilimumab. This clonotype was obtained from a human donor with non-small cell lung cancer whose response to radiotherapy plus ipilimumab could not be evaluated.

The CDR3: CAWSGTGGSETQYF. Here the CDR3 DNA reads TGTGCCTGGAGTGGGACAGGGGGATCAGAGACCCAGTACTTC. J is TRBJ2-5 and V is TRBV30; the match to TRBD1 covers 10 bases. Looked up from germline, CDR1 is GTSNPN and CDR2 is SVGIG (reference sequence). The CDR3 is 14 amino acids. With 1 base clipped from V and 4 bases from J, the junction kept 3 bases outside the gene matches.